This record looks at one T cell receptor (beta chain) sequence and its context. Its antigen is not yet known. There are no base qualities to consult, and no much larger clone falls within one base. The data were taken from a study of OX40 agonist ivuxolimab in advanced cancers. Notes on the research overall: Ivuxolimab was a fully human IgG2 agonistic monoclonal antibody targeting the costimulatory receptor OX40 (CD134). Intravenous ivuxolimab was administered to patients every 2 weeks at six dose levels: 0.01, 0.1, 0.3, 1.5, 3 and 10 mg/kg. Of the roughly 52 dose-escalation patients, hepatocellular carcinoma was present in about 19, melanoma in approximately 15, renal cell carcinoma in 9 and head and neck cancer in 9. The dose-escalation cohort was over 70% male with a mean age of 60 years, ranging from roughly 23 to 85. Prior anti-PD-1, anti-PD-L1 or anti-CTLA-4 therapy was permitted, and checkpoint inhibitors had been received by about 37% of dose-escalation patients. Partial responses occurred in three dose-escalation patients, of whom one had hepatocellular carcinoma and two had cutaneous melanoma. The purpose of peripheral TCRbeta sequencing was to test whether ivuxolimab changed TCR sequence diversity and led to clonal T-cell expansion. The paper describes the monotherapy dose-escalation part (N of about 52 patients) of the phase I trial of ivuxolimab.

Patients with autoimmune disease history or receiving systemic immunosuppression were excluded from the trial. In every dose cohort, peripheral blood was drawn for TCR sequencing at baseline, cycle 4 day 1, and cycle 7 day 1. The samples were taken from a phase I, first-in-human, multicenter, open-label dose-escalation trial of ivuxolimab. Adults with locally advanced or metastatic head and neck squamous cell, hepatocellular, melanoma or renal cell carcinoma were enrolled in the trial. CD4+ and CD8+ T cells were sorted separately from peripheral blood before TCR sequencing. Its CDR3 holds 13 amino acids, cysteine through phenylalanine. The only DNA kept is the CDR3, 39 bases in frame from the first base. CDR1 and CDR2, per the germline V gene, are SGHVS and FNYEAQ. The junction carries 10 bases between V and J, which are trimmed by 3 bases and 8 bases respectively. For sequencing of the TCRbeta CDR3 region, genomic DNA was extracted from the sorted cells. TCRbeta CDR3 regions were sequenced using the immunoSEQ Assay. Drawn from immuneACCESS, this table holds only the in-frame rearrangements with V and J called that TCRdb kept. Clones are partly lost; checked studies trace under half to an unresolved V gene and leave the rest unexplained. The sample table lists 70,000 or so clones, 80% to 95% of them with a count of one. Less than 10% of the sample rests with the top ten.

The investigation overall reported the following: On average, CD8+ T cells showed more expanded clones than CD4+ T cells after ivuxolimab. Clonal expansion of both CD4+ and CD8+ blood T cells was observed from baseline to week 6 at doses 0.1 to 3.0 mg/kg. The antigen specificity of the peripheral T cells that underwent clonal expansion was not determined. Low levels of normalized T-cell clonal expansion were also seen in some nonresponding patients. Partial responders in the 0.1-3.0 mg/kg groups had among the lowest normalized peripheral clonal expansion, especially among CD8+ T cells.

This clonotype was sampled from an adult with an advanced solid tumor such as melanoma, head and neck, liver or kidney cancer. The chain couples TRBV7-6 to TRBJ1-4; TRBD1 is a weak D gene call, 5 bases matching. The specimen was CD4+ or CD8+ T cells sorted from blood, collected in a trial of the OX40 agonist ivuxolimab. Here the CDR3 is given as CASSLAGKEKLFF. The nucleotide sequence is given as TGTGCCAGCAGCTTGGCAGGGAAGGAAAAACTGTTTTTT.